This T cell receptor beta chain was identified in a study of cytomegalovirus exposure and HLA in healthy donors. Amplification used 60 Vbeta primers and 13 Jbeta primers. Assay used: immunoSEQ multiplex PCR; TCRdb lists only in-frame clones, some missing. The data show about 130,000 clones, 77% seen once. The origin of this receptor is a woman aged 35 to 49 in good health and CMV-seropositive. Sequenced sample: PBMCs.

The CDR3: CASSQGRDRVGEKLFF. In nucleotides, the CDR3 is TGTGCCAGCAGCCAGGGCCGGGACAGGGTTGGAGAAAAACTGTTTTTT. The rearrangement links TRBV7-9 to TRBJ1-4; 9 bases are shared with TRBD1. The ends lost 5 bases at V and 8 bases at J; junction bases unmatched: 12. The V gene's germline CDR1 is SEHNR and CDR2 FQNEAQ (reference sequence). The CDR3 extends over 16 amino acids.